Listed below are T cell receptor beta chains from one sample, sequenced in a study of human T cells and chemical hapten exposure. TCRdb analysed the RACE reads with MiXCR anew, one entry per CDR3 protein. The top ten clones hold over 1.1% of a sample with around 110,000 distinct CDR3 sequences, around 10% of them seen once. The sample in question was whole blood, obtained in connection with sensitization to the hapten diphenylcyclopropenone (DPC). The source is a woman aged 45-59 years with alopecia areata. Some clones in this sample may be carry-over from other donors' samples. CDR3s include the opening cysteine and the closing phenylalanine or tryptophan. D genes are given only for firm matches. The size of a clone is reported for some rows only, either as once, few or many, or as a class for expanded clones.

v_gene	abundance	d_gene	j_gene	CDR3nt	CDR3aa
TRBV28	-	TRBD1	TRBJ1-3	TGTGCCAGCAGTCCTCAGGGGGGAAGGGCAAACACCATATATTTT	CASSPQGGRANTIYF
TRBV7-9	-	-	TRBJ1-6	TGTGCCAGCAGCTTTGAGGGGATAGGGTCACCCCTCCACTTT	CASSFEGIGSPLHF
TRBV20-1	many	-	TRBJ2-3	TGCAGTGCTCTCGGCCCCGATACGCAGTATTTT	CSALGPDTQYF
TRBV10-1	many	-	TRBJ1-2	TGCGCCAGCAGTGGATCGGGACTCCCAGGCTATGGCTACACCTTC	CASSGSGLPGYGYTF
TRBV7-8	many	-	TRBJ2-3	TGTGCCAGCAGCCCCCCTTGGCGTAGTCGATCTGCAGATACGCAGTATTTT	CASSPPWRSRSADTQYF
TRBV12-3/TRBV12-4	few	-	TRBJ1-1	TGTGCCAGCAGCACCTGGGGGGTCACTGAAGCTTTCTTT	CASSTWGVTEAFF
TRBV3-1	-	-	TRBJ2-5	TGTGCCAGCAGCCAATGGAGGGAGACCCAGTACTTC	CASSQWRETQYF
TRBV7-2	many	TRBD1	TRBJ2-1	TGTGCCAGCAGCTGGGGACAGAGCTCCTACAATGAGCAGTTCTTC	CASSWGQSSYNEQFF
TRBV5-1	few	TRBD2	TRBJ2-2	TGCGCCAGCAGCCCTAGCGGGGGCTCGAACACCGGGGAGCTGTTTTTT	CASSPSGGSNTGELFF
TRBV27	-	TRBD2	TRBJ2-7	TGTGCCAGCAGTTTATTAAGCGGGGCAGGGTTTTTCCGAAAGGAGCAGTACTTC	CASSLLSGAGFFRKEQYF
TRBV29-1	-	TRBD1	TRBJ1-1	TGCAGCGTAGGGACAGGCGTGAACACTGAAGCTTTCTTT	CSVGTGVNTEAFF
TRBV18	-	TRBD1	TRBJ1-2	TGTGCCAGCTCAGGAGGGACAGAAACCTATGGCTACACCTTC	CASSGGTETYGYTF
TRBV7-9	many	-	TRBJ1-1	TGTGCCAGCAGCTTAGTGTCTGGCCGAGTCGGTGAAGCTTTCTTT	CASSLVSGRVGEAFF
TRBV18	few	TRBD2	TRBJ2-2	TGTGCCAGCTCACCACCGGGGCTAGCGGCCACCGGGGAGCTGTTTTTT	CASSPPGLAATGELFF
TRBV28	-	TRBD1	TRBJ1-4	TGTGCCAGCAGTTCCCGGGACAGGATTAATGAAAAACTGTTTTTT	CASSSRDRINEKLFF
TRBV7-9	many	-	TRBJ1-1	TGTGCCAGCAGCTTAGACACCCCGAACACTGAAGCTTTCTTT	CASSLDTPNTEAFF
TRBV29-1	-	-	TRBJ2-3	TGCAGCGTTGAAGGAAGCCCAGGGAGCACAGATACGCAGTATTTT	CSVEGSPGSTDTQYF
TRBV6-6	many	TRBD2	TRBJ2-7	TGTGCCAGCAGTGCTTACCTAGCGGGAGGGCTCTACGAGCAGTACTTC	CASSAYLAGGLYEQYF
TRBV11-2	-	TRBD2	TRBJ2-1	TGTGCCAGCAGCCCTTCGGCGGGGGGGCACAATGAGCAGTTCTTC	CASSPSAGGHNEQFF
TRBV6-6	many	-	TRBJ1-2	TGTGCCAGCAGCCCCCGGGGGGAAAATGGCTACACCTTC	CASSPRGENGYTF
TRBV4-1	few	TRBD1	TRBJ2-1	TGCGCCAGCAGCCGAAACCAGGGGGCAGGGACATACAATGAGCAGTTCTTC	CASSRNQGAGTYNEQFF
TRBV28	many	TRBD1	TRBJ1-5	TGTGCCAGCAGTTCGACGGACAGGAGAAATCAGCCCCAGCATTTT	CASSSTDRRNQPQHF
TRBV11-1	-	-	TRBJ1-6	TGTGCCAGCAGCCCAAGGACAGCTAATTCACCCCTCCACTTT	CASSPRTANSPLHF
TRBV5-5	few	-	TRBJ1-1	TGTGCCAGCAGCTTGGTTGGGGACTACAAGAACACTGAAGCTTTCTTT	CASSLVGDYKNTEAFF
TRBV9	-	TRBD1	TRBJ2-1	TGTGCCAGCAGTTACTACTCCGGGACAGGGTTGACTGAGCAGTTCTTC	CASSYYSGTGLTEQFF
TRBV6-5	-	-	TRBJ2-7	TGTGCCAGCAGTTACCCCCCGGGGGCCTACGAGCAGTACTTC	CASSYPPGAYEQYF
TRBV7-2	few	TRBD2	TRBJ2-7	TGTGCCAGCAGCGCAGACGTCGCTAGCGGGAGGTATGAGCAGTACTTC	CASSADVASGRYEQYF
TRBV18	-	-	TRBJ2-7	TGTGCCAGCTCACAACAGGAGTACGAGCAGTACTTC	CASSQQEYEQYF
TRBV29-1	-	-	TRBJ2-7	TGCAGCGTTCGGGGCGACGCACACAAAACCTACGAGCAGTACTTC	CSVRGDAHKTYEQYF
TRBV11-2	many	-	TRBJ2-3	TGTGCCAGCAGCCTTGCCCGACCAGATACGCAGTATTTT	CASSLARPDTQYF
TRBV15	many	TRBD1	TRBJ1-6	TGTGCCACCAGCAGAGCTCCGACAGGGTCGATACCCCTCCACTTT	CATSRAPTGSIPLHF
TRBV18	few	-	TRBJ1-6	TGTGCCAGCTCACAGTCCGGACAAAATTCACCCCTCCACTTT	CASSQSGQNSPLHF
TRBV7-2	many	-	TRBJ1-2	TGTGCCAGCAGCTTTCAAACAGGGACTGGTGGCTACACCTTC	CASSFQTGTGGYTF
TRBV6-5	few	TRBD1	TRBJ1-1	TGTGCCAGCAGTCGCGACAGGGGACGGACTGAAGCTTTCTTT	CASSRDRGRTEAFF
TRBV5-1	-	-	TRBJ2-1	TGCGCCAGCAGCCTATCCATCGCCAATGAGCAGTTCTTC	CASSLSIANEQFF
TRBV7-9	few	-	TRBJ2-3	TGTGCCAGCGGGCGGGACAGCGAACCCTTAGAATACACAGATACGCAGTATTTT	CASGRDSEPLEYTDTQYF
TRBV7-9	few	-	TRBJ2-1	TGTGCCAGCAGCTTATGGGGAGTAGCGATATACAATGAGCAGTTCTTC	CASSLWGVAIYNEQFF
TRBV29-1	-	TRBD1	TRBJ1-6	TGCAGCGTGGGGGAGACAGGGGATTCACCCCTCCACTTT	CSVGETGDSPLHF
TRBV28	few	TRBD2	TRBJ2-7	TGTGCCAGCAGTAGGGTCCTCCAAGCGGGGGTATACGAGCAGTACTTC	CASSRVLQAGVYEQYF
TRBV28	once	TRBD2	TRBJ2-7	TGTGCCAGCAGTTTAACGGGGGGGCGTCTCGAGCAGTACTTC	CASSLTGGRLEQYF
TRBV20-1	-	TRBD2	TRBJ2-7	TGCAGTGCTCCAGCGGGAGTAAACGAGCAGTACTTC	CSAPAGVNEQYF
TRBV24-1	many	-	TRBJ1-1	TGTGCCACCAGTGACCCGAATGACTATTCGTCTGGTGAAGCTTTCTTT	CATSDPNDYSSGEAFF
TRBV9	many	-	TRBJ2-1	TGTGCCAGCAGCGCCTCCCCACAGGGAATTGAGCAGTTCTTC	CASSASPQGIEQFF
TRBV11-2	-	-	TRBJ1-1	TGTGCCAGCAGCTTAGCCGGTTTCAACACTGAAGCTTTCTTT	CASSLAGFNTEAFF
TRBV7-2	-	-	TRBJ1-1	TGTGCCAGCAGCTTAAGCGGGGCAGGCACTGAAGCTTTCTTT	CASSLSGAGTEAFF
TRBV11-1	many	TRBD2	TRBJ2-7	TGTGCCAGCACACGGGACTACCGCTACGAGCAGTACTTC	CASTRDYRYEQYF
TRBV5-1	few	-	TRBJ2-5	TGCGCCAGCAGCAAGGGGACGGCGGGAGAGACCCAGTACTTC	CASSKGTAGETQYF
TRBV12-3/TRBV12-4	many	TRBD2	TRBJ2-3	TGTGCCAGCAGTTCGGGGGGGCCAGATACGCAGTATTTT	CASSSGGPDTQYF
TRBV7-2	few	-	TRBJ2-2	TGTGCCAGCAGCTTAAACTGGTTGAACACCGGGGAGCTGTTTTTT	CASSLNWLNTGELFF
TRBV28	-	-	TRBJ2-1	TGTGCCAGCAGTTTCGGGCGATACAATGAGCAGTTCTTC	CASSFGRYNEQFF
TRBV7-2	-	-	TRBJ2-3	TGTGCCAGCAGCCACCCGTCAGATACGCAGTATTTT	CASSHPSDTQYF
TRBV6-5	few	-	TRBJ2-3	TGTGCCAGCCTCTGGGGCCCCGTGGGCAGAAAAGATACGCAGTATTTT	CASLWGPVGRKDTQYF
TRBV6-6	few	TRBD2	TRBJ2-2	TGTGCCAGCAGTCTAGGACCAAGTCTAGCGGTTCATTGGGGTGACACCGGGGAGCTGTTTTTT	CASSLGPSLAVHWGDTGELFF
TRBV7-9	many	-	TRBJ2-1	TGTGCCAGCAGCCCCGGGGGTGCCTCCTACAATGAGCAGTTCTTC	CASSPGGASYNEQFF
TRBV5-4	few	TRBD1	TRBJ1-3	TGTGCCAGCAGCCCCCAACAGGGGCGCGGAAACACCATATATTTT	CASSPQQGRGNTIYF
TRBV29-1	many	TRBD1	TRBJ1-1	TGCAGCGGGTCACAGGGGCCCACTGAAGCTTTCTTT	CSGSQGPTEAFF